The 10 T cell receptor beta chains in this list originate from one sample, sequenced in a study of T cells after yellow fever vaccination. Via MiXCR, TCRdb re-called the 5' RACE reads, giving one row per CDR3 protein. The repertoire holds about 580,000 distinct CDR3 sequences, with roughly 17% as singletons. This specimen was PBMCs, taken 5 days after the first yellow fever vaccination. These receptor sequences come from a man in his late teens or twenties who received the YFV17D yellow fever vaccine.

This clonotype was seen at least ten times. The chain employs TRBV20-1 and TRBJ2-7; TRBD2 aligns across 12 bases. CDR1 DFQATT and CDR2 SNEGSKA come from the germline V gene (reference sequence). The J segment lost 6 bases and the V segment lost 3 bases, leaving 9 bases of the junction unmatched. This CDR3 contains 15 residues. This chain's CDR3 is CSAREGLAGSPEQYV. The CDR3 nucleotides read TGCAGTGCTAGGGAAGGACTAGCGGGGTCACCCGAGCAGTACGTC.

This chain connects TRBV10-3 to TRBJ2-3, with a tentative D call TRBD1 (5 bases). Looked up from germline, CDR1 is ENHRY and CDR2 is SYGVKD. The V end lost 5 bases, the J end lost 4 bases, and 13 bases lay between the germline ends. CDR3 length equals 14 residues. CDR3 in DNA: TGTGCCATCAGTAGAGTAGGGGCTGCAGATACGCAGTATTTT. This encodes CAISRVGAADTQYF.

This clonotype has only a few counts. This chain links TRBV12-3 or TRBV12-4 with TRBJ2-5; 7 bases are shared with TRBD1. After removal of 8 bases from V and 4 bases from J, the junction contained 4 bases not matched to a gene. CDR3 length: 12 amino acids. The CDR3 sequence is CASEAGGETQYF. The CDR3 DNA reads as TGTGCCAGCGAGGCAGGGGGAGAGACCCAGTACTTC.

The CDR3 loop is CASSFRSWETQYF. In DNA, the CDR3 is TGTGCCAGCAGCTTCCGGAGCTGGGAGACCCAGTACTTC. The rearrangement links TRBV11-2 to TRBJ2-5, with D hard to call. CDR3 length: 13 amino acids. Germline values: CDR1 SGHAT, CDR2 FQNNGV. The V gene lost 3 bases and the J gene lost 5 bases, with 10 bases spanning the gap.

CDR3 loop: CASSPYRGSGGAATGELFF. The CDR3 DNA is TGTGCCAGCAGCCCGTATCGGGGTAGCGGGGGGGCTGCCACCGGGGAGCTGTTTTTT. The chain uses TRBV14 and TRBJ2-2; 11 nucleotides match TRBD2. With V trimmed by 4 bases and J by 4 bases, 14 bases remained unmatched. The CDR3 is 19 residues long. Germline loops: CDR1 SGHDN, CDR2 FVKESK.

The chain uses TRBV4-1 and TRBJ1-4, with D perhaps matching TRBD1 (5 bases). Per the germline V gene, CDR1 is MGHRA and CDR2 is YSYEKL. The CDR3 covers 15 residues. V shed 4 bases and J shed 12 bases, with 21 bases lying between them. CDR3: CASSRPGPSAGQLFF. The CDR3 DNA reads as TGCGCCAGCAGCCGCCCGGGACCGTCCGCCGGGCAACTGTTTTTT.

The CDR3 sequence is CASSLSYRREGQFF. The CDR3 nucleotides read TGTGCCAGCAGTTTATCGTACAGGAGAGAAGGGCAGTTCTTC. The V call is TRBV27, the J call TRBJ2-1, with a tentative D call TRBD1 (5 bases). Germline V gene lookup returns CDR1 MNHEY and CDR2 SMNVEV (reference sequence). The V end lost 0 bases, the J end lost 12 bases, and 15 bases lay between the germline ends. This CDR3 has 14 residues.

The rearrangement links TRBV9 to TRBJ1-5; 7 nucleotides match TRBD1. This CDR3 contains 14 residues. With 3 bases clipped from V and 5 bases from J, the junction kept 5 bases outside the gene matches. CDR1 and CDR2 (germline): SGDLS, YYNGEE. This CDR3 is CASSEGGLYQPQHF. DNA of the CDR3: TGTGCCAGCAGCGAAGGGGGCCTTTATCAGCCCCAGCATTTT.

This sequence joins TRBV28 and TRBJ2-7; 8 nucleotides align to TRBD2. The J segment lost 0 bases and the V segment lost 5 bases, leaving 6 bases of the junction unmatched. The germline gives CDR1 MDHEN, CDR2 SYDVKM. This CDR3 spans 15 amino acids. CDR3 in DNA: TGTGCCAGCAGTGGGATAGCGGGATCCTCCTACGAGCAGTACGTC. Translation: CASSGIAGSSYEQYV.

This clonotype has more than one count but fewer than ten. The V gene is TRBV7-2, the J gene TRBJ1-2; TRBD1 might be the D (5 bases). V lost 5 bases, J lost 8 bases, and 18 bases lay in between. CDR1 SGHTA and CDR2 FQGNSA come from the germline V gene. The CDR3 runs 14 residues. The CDR3 DNA reads as TGTGCCAGCAGCCGGTGGGGGGGGGAAGAAGGCTACACCTTC. It encodes CASSRWGGEEGYTF.